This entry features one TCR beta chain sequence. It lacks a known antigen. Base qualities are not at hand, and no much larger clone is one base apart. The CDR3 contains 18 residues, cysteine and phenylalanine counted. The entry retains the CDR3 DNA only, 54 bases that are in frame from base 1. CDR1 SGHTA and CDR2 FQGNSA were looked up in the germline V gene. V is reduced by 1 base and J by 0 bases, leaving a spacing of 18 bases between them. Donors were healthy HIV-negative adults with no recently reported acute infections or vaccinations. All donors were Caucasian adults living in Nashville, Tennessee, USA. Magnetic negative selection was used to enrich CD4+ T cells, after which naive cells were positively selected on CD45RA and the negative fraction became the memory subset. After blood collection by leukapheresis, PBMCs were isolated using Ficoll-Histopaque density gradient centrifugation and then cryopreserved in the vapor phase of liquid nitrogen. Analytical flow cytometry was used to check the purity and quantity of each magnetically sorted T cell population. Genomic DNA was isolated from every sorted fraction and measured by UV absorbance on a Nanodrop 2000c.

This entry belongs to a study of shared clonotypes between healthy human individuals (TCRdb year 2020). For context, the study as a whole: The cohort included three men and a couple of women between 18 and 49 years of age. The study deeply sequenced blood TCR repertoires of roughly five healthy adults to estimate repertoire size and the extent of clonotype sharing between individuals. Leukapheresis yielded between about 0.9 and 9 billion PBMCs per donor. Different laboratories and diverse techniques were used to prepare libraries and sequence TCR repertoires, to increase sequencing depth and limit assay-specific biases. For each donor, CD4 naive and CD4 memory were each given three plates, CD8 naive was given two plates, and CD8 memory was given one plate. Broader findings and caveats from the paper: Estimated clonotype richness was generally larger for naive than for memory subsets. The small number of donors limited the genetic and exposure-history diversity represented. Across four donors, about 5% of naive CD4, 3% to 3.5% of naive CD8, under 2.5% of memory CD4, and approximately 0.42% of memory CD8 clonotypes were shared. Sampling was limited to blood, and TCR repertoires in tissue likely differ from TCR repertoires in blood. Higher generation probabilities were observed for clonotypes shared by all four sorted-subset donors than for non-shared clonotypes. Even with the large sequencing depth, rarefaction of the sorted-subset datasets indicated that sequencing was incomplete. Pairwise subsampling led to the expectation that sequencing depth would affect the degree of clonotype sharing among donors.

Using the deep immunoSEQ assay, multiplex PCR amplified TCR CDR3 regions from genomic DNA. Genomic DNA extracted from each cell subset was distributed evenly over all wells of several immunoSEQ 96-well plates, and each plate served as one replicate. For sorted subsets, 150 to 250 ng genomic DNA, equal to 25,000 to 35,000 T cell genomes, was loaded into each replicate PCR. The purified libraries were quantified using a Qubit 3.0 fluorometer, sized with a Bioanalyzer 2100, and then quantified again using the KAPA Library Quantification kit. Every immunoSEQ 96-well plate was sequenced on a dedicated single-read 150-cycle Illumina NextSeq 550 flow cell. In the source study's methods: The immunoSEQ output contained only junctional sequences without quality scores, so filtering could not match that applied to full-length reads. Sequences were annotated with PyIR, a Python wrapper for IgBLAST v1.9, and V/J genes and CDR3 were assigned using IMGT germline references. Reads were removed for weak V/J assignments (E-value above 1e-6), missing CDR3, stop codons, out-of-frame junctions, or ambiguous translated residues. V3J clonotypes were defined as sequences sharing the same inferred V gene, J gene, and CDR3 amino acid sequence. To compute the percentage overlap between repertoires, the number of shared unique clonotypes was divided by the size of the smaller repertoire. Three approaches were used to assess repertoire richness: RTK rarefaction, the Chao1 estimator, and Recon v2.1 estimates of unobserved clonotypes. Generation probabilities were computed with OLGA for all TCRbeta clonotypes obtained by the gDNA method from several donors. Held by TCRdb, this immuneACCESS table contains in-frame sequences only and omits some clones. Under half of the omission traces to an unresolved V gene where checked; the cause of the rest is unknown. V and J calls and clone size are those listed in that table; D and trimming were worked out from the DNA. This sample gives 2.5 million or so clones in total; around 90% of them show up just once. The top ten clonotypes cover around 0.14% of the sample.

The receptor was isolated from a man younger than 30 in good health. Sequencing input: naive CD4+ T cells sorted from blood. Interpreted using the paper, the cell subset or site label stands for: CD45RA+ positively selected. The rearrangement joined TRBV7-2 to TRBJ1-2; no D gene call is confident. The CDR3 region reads CASSLVSLIWGTNYGYTF. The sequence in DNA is TGTGCCAGCAGCTTAGTTTCTCTGATTTGGGGAACTAACTATGGCTACACCTTC. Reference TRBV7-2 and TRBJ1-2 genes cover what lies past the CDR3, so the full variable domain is GAGVSQSPSNKVTEKGKDVELRCDPISGHTALYWYRQSLGQGLEFLIYFQGNSAPDKSGLPSDRFSAERTGGSVSTLTIQRTQQEDSAVYLCASSLVSLIWGTNYGYTFGSGTRLTVV.